The clone carrying this T cell receptor beta chain is a singleton in its sample. CDR1 is MGHRA and CDR2 is YSYEKL in the germline V gene. Trimming removed 3 bases from V and 1 base from J, with 12 bases in between. The CDR3 has 16 residues. These data originate in a study of CD8+ T cells in alopecia areata. Sample treatment: oral pan-JAK inhibitor, 5-10 mg twice daily. Peripheral blood samples and lesional scalp punch biopsies were obtained from alopecia areata patients. Isolated RNA was reverse transcribed into cDNA used as the sequencing template. The repertoire was sequenced with immunoSEQ multiplex PCR; TCRdb's copy has only in-frame clones and lacks some. The sample has 90,000 to 100,000 clones, approximately 66% seen once.

This sample comprised CD8+ T cells sorted from blood, obtained at week 4, from a patient treated with tofacitinib. This receptor was obtained from a human donor with alopecia areata. The V and J genes are TRBV4-1 and TRBJ2-2; the D call may be TRBD1 or TRBD2 (5 bases each). The CDR3 bases are TGCGCCAGCAGCCAGGCCATGAGGGGGAACACCGGGGAGCTGTTTTTT. Translating gives CASSQAMRGNTGELFF.